This T cell receptor beta chain was captured by sequencing in a study of T cells in Graves' hyperthyroidism and ophthalmopathy. This CDR3 has 14 residues. Germline-derived CDR1 and CDR2 are SNHLY and FYNNEI. The V and J ends lost 6 bases and 7 bases respectively, with 16 bases between them. For the diagnoses, clinical symptoms, serum thyroxine and TRAb, thyroid ultrasound and orbital computed tomography were used. Isolation of PBMCs was performed on approximately 10 ml fresh peripheral blood. There were TCR beta CDR3 regions amplified from RNA transcripts. First-round RT-PCR targeting the TCR CDR3 was performed with the HTBI primer set. From the multiplex PCR reads, TCRdb called clonotypes with MiXCR, one entry per CDR3 protein. The sample consists of 250,000 or so distinct CDR3 sequences, around 15% of them appearing once.

V and J are TRBV2 and TRBJ1-5, with D maybe TRBD1 (6 bases). Sequenced sample: blood. The clonotype originates from a woman aged 45-65 years with Graves' hyperthyroidism that later progressed to Graves' ophthalmopathy. For the CDR3, the DNA is TGTGCCAGCAGGGGGGCTTCGTCAGGGCAGCCCCAGCATTTT. This translates into CASRGASSGQPQHF.